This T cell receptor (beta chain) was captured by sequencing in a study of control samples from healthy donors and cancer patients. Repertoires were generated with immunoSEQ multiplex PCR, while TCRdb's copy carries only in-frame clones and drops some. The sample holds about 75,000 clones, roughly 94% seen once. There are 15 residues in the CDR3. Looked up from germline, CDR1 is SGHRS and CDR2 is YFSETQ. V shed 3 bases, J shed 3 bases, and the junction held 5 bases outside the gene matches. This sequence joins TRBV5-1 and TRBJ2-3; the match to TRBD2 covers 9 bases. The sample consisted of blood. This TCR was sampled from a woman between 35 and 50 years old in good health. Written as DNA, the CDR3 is TGCGCCAGCAGCTCTAATGGACTAGCGACAGATACGCAGTATTTT. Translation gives CASSSNGLATDTQYF.